This T cell receptor beta chain was recovered during a study of shared clonotypes between healthy human individuals. Within Nashville, Tennessee resided all donors, each a Caucasian adult. The data were produced by immunoSEQ multiplex PCR, yet TCRdb's version contains in-frame clones alone and is incomplete. The sample carries under 850,000 clones, approximately 77% recorded once. V lost 2 bases and J lost 3, with 10 bases in between. Germline CDR1 is MNHEY and CDR2 is SVGAGI. This CDR3 spans 15 amino acids. The specimen was memory CD4+ T cells sorted from blood. Subset in this sample: CD45RA-negative fraction. The source of this sequence is a woman aged 25 to 39 in good health. This sequence joins TRBV6-5 and TRBJ1-4; the D gene is possibly TRBD1 (5 bases). The CDR3 DNA sequence: TGTGCCAGCAGTTACCGCCAGGGAGCTAATGAAAAACTGTTTTTT. Translation gives CASSYRQGANEKLFF.